The present entry profiles one TCR beta chain with its context. Its antigen is undetermined. The sample originates from a study of T cells expressing NK-cell markers. In the study overall: Sorted CD3+CD56+NKG2C+, CD3+CD56+NKG2C- and CD3+CD56-NKG2C+ T cells supplied TCR beta repertoires. Study-level points and caveats: The same clonotypes also predominated in the CD3+CD56-NKG2C+ fraction of a handful of donors. Evidence did not settle whether expanded NKG2C+ T cell clones targeted HCMV.

The CDR3 spans 14 residues. After re-calling the 5' RACE reads, TCRdb lists one entry per CDR3 protein, DNA absent. Its table records about 440,000 distinct CDR3 sequences. The TCR comes from a woman between 18 and 75 years old in good health. Specimen: blood T cells: a sorted CD56 or NKG2C T cell subset, CD4+ or CD8+ T cells, or bulk PBMC T cells (not recorded which). The genes are TRBV12-3 or TRBV12-4 and TRBJ1-5; TCRdb names TRBD1, which stays unverified in the absence of DNA. CDR3 sequence reads: CASSPTGANQPQHF.